This T cell receptor beta chain was captured by sequencing in a study of blood T cell repertoires in COVID-19. Turning to the study itself: The origin of the acute and convalescent COVID-19 samples was the United States, Italy and Spain. PBMCs, B-cell-depleted T cells, or T cells were the source of the cDNA or gDNA that made up the material.

The CDR3 runs 15 residues. CDR1 KGHSH and CDR2 LQKENI come from the germline V gene. Trimming at V came to 4 bases and at J to 4 bases, leaving 7 bases not matched to a gene. Authors' data handling: Nucleated cell counts were estimated from reference gene primer amplification. The assay was immunoSEQ multiplex PCR, and TCRdb's table has in-frame clones only and misses some. V, J and clone size were drawn from that table, and D and trimming were deduced from the DNA. The profile shows more than 200,000 clones, roughly 80% of them singletons. Source material: peripheral blood. The TCR originated in a man in his 60s with acute or convalescent COVID-19. The rearrangement links TRBV18 to TRBJ1-1; 9 bases agree with TRBD1. This CDR3 is CASSLSGTGRTEAFF. The CDR3 DNA sequence: TGTGCCAGCTCACTCTCCGGGACAGGGCGCACTGAAGCTTTCTTT.